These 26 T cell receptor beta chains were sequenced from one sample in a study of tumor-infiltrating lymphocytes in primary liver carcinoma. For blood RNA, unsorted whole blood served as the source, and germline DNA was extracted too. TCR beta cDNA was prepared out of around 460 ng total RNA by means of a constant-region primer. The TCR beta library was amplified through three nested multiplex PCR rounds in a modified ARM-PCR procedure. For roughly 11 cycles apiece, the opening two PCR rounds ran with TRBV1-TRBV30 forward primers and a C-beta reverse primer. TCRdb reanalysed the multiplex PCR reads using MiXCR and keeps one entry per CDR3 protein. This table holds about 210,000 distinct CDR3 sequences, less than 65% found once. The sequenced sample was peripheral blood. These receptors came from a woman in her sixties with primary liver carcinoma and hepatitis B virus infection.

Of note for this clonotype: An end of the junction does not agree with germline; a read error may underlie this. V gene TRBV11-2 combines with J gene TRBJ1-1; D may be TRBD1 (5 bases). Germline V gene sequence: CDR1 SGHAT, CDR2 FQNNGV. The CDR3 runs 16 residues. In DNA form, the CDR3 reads TGTGCCAACAGCCTAATAGTTGGGCAGGGAGGGACTGAAGCTTTCTTT. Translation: CANSLIVGQGGTEAFF.

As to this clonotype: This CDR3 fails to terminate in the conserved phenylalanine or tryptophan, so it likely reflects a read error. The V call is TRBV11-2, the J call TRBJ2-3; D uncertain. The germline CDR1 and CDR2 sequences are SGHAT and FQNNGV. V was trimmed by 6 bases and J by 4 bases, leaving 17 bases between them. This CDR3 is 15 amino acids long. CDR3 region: CASRLRSSLPDTQYS. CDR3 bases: TGTGCCAGCAGGTTAAGATCGTCGCTCCCAGATACGCAGTATTCT.

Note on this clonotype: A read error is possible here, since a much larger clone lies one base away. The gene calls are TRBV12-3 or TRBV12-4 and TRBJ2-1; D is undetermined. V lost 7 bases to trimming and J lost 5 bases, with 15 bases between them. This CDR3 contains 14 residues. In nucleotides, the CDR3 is TGTGCCAGCACTACAGCTGGCAGTAACAATGAGCAGTTCTTC. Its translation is CASTTAGSNNEQFF.

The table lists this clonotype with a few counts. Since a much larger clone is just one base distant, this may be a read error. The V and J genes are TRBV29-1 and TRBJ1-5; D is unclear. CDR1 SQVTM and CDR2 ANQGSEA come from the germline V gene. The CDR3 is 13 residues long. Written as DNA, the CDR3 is TGCAGCGTTCAAGACACGGGCAGTCAGCCCCAGCATTTT. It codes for CSVQDTGSQPQHF.

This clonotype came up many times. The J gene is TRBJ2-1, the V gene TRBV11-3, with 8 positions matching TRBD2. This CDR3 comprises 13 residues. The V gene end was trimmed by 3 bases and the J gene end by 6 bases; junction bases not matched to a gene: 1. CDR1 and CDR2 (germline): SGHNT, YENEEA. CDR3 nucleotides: TGTGCCAGCAGCTTGGGGACTAGCAATGAGCAGTTCTTC. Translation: CASSLGTSNEQFF. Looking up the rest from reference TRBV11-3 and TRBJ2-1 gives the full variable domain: EAGVVQSPRYKIIEKKQPVAFWCNPISGHNTLYWYLQNLGQGPELLIRYENEEAVDDSQLPKDRFSAERLKGVDSTLKIQPAELGDSAVYLCASSLGTSNEQFFGPGTRLTVL.

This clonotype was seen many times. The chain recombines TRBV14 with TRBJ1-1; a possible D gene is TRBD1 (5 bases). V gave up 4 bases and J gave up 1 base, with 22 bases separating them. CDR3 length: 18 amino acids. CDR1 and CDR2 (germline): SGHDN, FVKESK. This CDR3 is CASSRFGRGLRANTEAFF. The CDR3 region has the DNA TGTGCCAGCAGCCGATTCGGACGGGGACTCAGGGCGAACACTGAAGCTTTCTTT.

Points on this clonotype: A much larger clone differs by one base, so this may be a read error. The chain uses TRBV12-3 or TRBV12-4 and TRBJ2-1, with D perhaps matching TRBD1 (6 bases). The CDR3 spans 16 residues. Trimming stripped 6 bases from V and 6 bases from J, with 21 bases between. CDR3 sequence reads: CASSARRTVQGNEQFF. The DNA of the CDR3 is TGTGCCAGCAGCGCAAGAAGGACAGTTCAAGGCAATGAGCAGTTCTTC.

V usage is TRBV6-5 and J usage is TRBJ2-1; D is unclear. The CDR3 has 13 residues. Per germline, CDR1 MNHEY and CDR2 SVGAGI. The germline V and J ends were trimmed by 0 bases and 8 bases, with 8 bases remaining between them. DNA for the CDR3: TGTGCCAGCAGTTACTCGTCAGGCGATGAGCAGTTCTTC. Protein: CASSYSSGDEQFF.

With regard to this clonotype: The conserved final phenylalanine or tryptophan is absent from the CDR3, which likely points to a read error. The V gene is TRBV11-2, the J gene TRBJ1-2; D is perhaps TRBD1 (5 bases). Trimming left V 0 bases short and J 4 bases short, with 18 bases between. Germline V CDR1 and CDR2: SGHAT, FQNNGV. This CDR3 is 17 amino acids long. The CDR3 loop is CASSLDPGAGKIYGYTL. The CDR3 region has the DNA TGTGCCAGCAGCTTAGATCCCGGGGCAGGGAAAATCTATGGCTACACCCTC.

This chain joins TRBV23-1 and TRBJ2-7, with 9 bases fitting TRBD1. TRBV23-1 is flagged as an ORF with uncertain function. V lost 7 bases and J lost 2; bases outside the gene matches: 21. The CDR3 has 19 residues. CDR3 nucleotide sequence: TGCGCCAGCACAAGATGGATCCCACAGGGGGCGCAACCCCCCTACGAGCAGTACTTC. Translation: CASTRWIPQGAQPPYEQYF.

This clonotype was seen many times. The CDR3 sequence: CASSVLPSAYNEQFF. The CDR3 DNA reads TGTGCCAGCAGTGTACTACCCTCTGCTTACAATGAGCAGTTCTTC. V usage is TRBV6-5 and J usage is TRBJ2-1; D is ambiguous. The CDR3 is 15 amino acids. CDR1 and CDR2 from the germline V gene are MNHEY and SVGAGI. Trimming shortened V by 5 bases and J by 4 bases, and 15 bases separated the two germline ends.

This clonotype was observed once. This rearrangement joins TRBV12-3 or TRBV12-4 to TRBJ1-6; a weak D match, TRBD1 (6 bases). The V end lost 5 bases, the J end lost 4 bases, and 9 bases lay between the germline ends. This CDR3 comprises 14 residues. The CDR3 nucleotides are TGTGCCAGCAGTCTCGGACAGTATAATTCACCCCTCCACTTT. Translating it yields CASSLGQYNSPLHF.

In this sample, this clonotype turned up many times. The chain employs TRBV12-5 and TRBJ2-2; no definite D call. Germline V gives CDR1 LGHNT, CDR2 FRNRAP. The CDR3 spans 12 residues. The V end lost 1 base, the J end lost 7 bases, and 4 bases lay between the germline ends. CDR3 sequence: CASGLDLGELFF. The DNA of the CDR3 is TGTGCTAGTGGTTTGGATCTCGGGGAGCTGTTTTTT.

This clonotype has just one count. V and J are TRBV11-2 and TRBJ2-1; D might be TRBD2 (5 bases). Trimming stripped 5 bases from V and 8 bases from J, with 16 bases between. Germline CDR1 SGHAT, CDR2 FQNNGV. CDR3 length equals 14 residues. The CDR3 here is CASSPDGSGYEQFF. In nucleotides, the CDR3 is TGTGCCAGCAGCCCTGATGGTTCGGGGTATGAGCAGTTCTTC.

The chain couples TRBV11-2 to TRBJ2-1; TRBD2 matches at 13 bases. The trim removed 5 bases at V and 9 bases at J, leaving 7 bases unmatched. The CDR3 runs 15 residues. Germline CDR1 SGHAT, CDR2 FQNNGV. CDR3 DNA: TGTGCCAGCAGCCCCGGACTAGCGGGAGATGGTGAGCAGTTCTTC. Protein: CASSPGLAGDGEQFF.

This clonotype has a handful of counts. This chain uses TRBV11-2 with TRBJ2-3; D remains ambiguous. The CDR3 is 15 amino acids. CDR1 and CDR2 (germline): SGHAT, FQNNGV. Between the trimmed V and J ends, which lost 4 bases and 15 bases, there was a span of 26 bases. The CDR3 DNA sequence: TGTGCCAGCAGCTGGGCTCATCACAGCACAGATACGCTCTATTTT. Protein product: CASSWAHHSTDTLYF.

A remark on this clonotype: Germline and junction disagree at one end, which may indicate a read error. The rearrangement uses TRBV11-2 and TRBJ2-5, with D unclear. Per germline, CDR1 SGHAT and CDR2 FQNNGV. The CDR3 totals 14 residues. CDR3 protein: CAGSPFGFQETQYF. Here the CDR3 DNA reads TGTGCCGGCAGCCCATTTGGGTTCCAAGAGACCCAGTACTTC.

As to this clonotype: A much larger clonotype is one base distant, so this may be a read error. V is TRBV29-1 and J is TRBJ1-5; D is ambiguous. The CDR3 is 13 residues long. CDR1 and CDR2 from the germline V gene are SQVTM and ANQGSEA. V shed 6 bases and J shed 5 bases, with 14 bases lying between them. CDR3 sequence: CSVRHGDHQPQHF. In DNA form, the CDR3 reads TGCAGCGTCAGACATGGAGATCATCAGCCCCAGCATTTT.

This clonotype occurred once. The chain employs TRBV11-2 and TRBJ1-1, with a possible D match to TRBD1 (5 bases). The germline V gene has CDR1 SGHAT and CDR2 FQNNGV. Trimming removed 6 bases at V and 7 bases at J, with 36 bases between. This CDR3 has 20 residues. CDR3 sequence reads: CASSPHQHGHLRLRGYEAFF. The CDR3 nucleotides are TGTGCCAGCAGTCCACATCAGCACGGACACCTTCGCCTTCGGGGCTATGAAGCTTTCTTT.

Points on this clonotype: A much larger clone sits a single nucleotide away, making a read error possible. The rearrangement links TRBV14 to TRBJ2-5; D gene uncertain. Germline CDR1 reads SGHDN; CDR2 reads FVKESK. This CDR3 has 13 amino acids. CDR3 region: CVSSRQIQETQYF. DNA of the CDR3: TGTGTCAGCAGCCGGCAGATCCAAGAGACCCAGTACTTC.

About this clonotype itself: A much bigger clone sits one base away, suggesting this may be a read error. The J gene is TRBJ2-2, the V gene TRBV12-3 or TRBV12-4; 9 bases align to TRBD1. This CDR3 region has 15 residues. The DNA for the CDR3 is TGTGCCAGCAGTCGGACAGGGGTAAACACCGGGGAGCTGTATTTT. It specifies CASSRTGVNTGELYF.

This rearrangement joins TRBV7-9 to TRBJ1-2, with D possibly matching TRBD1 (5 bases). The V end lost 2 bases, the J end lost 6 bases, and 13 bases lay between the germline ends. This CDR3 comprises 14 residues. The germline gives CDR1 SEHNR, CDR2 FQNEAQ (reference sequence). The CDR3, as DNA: TGTGCCAGCAGCTTAAGCGGGGCCCAGAATGGCTACACCTTC. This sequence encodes CASSLSGAQNGYTF.

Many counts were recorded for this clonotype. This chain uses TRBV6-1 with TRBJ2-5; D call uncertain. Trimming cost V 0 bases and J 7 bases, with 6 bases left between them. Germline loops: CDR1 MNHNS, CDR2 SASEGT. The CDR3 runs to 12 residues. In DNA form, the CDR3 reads TGTGCCAGCAGTGAAGCGGACGGGACCCAGTACTTC. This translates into CASSEADGTQYF.

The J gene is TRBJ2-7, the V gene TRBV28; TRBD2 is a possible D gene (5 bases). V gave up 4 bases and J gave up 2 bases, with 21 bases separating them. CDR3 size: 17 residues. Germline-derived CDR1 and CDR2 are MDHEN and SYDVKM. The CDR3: CASSSRGGIPYPYEQYF. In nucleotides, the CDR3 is TGTGCCAGCAGTTCCCGGGGTGGGATTCCCTACCCCTACGAGCAGTACTTC.

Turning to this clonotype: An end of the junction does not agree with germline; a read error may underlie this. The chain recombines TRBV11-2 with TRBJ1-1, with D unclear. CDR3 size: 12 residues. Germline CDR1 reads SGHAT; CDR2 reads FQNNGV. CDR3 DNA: TGTGTCAGCAGCTTAGGGATCTCTGAAGCTTTCTTT. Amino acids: CVSSLGISEAFF.

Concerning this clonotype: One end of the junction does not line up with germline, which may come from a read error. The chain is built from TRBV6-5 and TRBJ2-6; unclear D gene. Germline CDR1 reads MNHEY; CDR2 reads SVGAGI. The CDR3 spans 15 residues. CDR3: CASSLDVSGVNVLTF. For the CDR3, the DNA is TGTGCCAGCAGTTTAGACGTGTCTGGGGTCAACGTCCTAACTTTC.